What follows is one T cell receptor (beta chain) and its context. Its antigen specificity is not known. The sample holds no much larger clone one base away, and base qualities are not on file. The data stem from a study of CD8+ T cells in alopecia areata (dated by TCRdb to 2017 to 2018). At the level of the whole study: The treated patients took part in an open-label pilot trial in which moderate-to-severe alopecia areata was treated with oral tofacitinib at 5 to 10 mg twice daily. To study T cell clonal expansion in alopecia areata, the researchers applied high-throughput TCRbeta sequencing to both the C3H/HeJ mouse model and human patients. Scalp tissue and sorted CD4+ and CD8+ peripheral blood T cells from patchy and totalis/universalis alopecia areata patients and from healthy controls were covered by human TCRbeta sequencing. Biopsies were taken from tofacitinib-treated patients at baseline and again at 4 and 24 weeks into treatment, and several of those patients also had a later scalp biopsy. RNA was obtained with the PAXgene miRNA kit for fixed scalp, the miRNeasy kit for PBMCs, and the RNeasy kit for mouse skin. Patients stayed on tofacitinib for 6 to 18 months and then had 6 months of follow-up off drug so that delayed response and recurrence could be assessed. Clonality in the scalp was compared among normal scalp (n=4), patchy alopecia areata scalp (n=8), and alopecia totalis/universalis scalp (n=8). TCRbeta CDR3 regions were amplified by immunoSEQ multiplex PCR using 35 Vbeta forward and 13 Jbeta reverse primers. What the authors observed across the whole study: TCR sequences shared between patients were less clear than in mice, possibly partly because of HLA diversity in the patient population. Unlike mouse skin, where gammadelta T cells dominate, normal human skin contains resident alphabeta T cells that get sequenced too, which complicates analysis of the scalp TCR repertoire. Higher clonality and more expanded CD8+ clones were observed in lesional scalp than in normal scalp, particularly in alopecia totalis/universalis, a finding suggestive of antigenic drive.

The intended sense of this specimen's time point label: baseline before oral tofacitinib. Peripheral blood and lesional scalp punch biopsies were obtained from patients with alopecia areata. PBMCs were isolated by density centrifugation and stained for CD3, CD4 and CD8, after which CD4+ and CD8+ T cells were sorted on a FACSAria. Per the germline V gene (reference sequence), LNHDA is the CDR1 and SQIVND is the CDR2. The CDR3 runs 13 residues from the cysteine to the phenylalanine. The retained sequence is limited to the CDR3, 39 bases, with the frame set at the first base. Relative to germline, V is missing 5 bases and J is missing 4 bases, with 2 bases of the junction outside any gene match. Receptor amplification or capture employed the immunoSEQ multiplex PCR assay. RNA was extracted from all samples and reverse transcribed into cDNA, which served as template for TCR sequencing. First-strand cDNA was synthesized with SuperScript III using a 2:1 mix of oligo-dT and random hexamers. A synthetic immune receptor repertoire was used to assess amplification bias, and residual bias was removed computationally. Under the source paper's analysis protocol: After raw reads were preprocessed to remove errors, the CDR3 was defined following IMGT conventions as running from the conserved cysteine to phenylalanine. Clonality was calculated as 1 minus Shannon entropy normalized by log2 of the number of productive unique TCRs. CD4 or CD8 identity of scalp clones was inferred by cross-referencing scalp TCRbeta sequences with sorted blood CD4 and CD8 repertoires. TCRdb took this table from immuneACCESS and kept in-frame rearrangements with V and J called. Such tables lack part of the clones; where checked against another copy, unresolved V genes explain under half of the gap, and the rest is unexplained. V and J calls and clone size come straight from that table; D and trimming were deduced from the DNA. This sample holds about 150,000 clones; 85% to 90% were observed only once. The ten biggest clones cover less than 15% of the sample.

This sequence uses TRBV19 and TRBJ2-7, with TRBD1 matching 10 junction bases. Sequences were derived from CD8+ T cells sorted from blood, sampled at week 0. This sequence was found in a human donor with alopecia areata. The DNA is TGTGCCAGTAGTTTGGGACAGGGGTACGAGCAGTACTTC. It specifies CASSLGQGYEQYF.